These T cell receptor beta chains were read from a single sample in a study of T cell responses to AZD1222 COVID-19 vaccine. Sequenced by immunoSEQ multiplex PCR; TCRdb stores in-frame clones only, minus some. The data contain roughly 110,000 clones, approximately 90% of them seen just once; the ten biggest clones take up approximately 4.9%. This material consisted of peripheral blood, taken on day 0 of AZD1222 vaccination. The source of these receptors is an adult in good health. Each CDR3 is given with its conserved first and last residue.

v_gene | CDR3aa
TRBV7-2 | CASSIDTSTDTQYF
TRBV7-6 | CASSSRGGTNEKLFF
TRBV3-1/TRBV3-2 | CASSQEDLRDEQYF
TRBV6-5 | CASSPTGTRNTEAFF
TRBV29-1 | CSVRQGGSNEQFF
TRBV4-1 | CASSQQGYQPQHF
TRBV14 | CASSPRTGTGELFF
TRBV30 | CAWTPQVAGEQYF
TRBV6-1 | CASSEALRRGIQYF
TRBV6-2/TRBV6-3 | CASSFRPGITEAFF
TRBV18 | CASSLGRQGSSQPQHF
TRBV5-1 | CASSVQGEETQYF
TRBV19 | CASSALGMNSPLHF
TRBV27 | CASREAGQANYGYTF
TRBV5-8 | CASSPDETGSNEQYF
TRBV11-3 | CASSLGVDTQYF
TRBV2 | CASSITGPALNSPLHF
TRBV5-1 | CASSWGQGGKETQYF
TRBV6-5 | CASRETGGGNTEAFF
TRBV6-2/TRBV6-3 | CASSQPGLHSGANVLTF
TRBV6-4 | CASSDSTRVGNEKLFF
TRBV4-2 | CASSQEEGRSNQPQHF
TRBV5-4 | CASSFGSTEAFF
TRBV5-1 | CASSLGVGNEQYF
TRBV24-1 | CATSDRQGRNQPQHF
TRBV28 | CASRRTGANEKLFF
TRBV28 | CASSLPGGNYGYTF
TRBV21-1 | CASSSKGYTF
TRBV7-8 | CASSRDFSYEQYF
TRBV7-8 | CASSLLQRGAQRDTQYF
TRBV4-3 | CASSLGGQGIGYTF
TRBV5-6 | CASSWQLTYEQYF
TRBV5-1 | CASSPQRAGNTEAFF
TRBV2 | CASSVKMNTEAFF
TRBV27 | CASSLSGKWGYYGYTF
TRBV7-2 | CASSPFVPSLLSGNTIYF
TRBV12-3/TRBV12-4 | CASSPSFGNTIYF
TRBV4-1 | CASSQDVGNNEQFF
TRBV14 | CASSQAPGGYGYTF
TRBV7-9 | CASSHGPVDQPQHF
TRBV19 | CASGGHAYNEQFF
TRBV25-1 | CASSGVQASYEQYF
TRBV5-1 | CASSKVPRGAISTDTQYF
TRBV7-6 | CASSLTGFREKLFF
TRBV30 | CAWSVLMVEGEKLFF
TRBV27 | CASSLRGQVYEQYF
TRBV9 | CASSVVAANTGELFF
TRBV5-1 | CASSFTSGAFSNYGYTF
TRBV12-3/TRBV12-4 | CASSLQGSFGAFF
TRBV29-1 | CSVSPSHSDFVYTQYF
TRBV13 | CASSLDGERTEAFF
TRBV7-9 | CASSSAATNEKLFF
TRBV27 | CASRQGAGTEAFF
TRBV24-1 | CATSDSGVRETQYF
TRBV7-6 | CASSSGPGYGYTF
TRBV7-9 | CASSFPGNLGEAFF
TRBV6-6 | CASSPTQNEQFF
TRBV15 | CATSRGTSSSGWEQFF